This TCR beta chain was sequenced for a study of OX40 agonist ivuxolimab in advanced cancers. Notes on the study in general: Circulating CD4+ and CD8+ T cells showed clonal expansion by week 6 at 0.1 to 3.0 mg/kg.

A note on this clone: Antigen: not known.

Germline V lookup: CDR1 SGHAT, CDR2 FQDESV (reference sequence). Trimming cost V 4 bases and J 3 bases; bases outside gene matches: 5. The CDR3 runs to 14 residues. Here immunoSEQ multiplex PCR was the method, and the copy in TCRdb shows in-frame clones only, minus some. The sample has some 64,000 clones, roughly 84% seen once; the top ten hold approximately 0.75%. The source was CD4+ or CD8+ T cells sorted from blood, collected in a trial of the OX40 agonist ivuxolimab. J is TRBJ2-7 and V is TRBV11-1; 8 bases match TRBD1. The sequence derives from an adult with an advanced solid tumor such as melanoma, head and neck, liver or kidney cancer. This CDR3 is CASSSVTGDYEQYF. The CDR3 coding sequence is TGTGCCAGCAGCTCCGTGACAGGGGACTACGAGCAGTACTTC.